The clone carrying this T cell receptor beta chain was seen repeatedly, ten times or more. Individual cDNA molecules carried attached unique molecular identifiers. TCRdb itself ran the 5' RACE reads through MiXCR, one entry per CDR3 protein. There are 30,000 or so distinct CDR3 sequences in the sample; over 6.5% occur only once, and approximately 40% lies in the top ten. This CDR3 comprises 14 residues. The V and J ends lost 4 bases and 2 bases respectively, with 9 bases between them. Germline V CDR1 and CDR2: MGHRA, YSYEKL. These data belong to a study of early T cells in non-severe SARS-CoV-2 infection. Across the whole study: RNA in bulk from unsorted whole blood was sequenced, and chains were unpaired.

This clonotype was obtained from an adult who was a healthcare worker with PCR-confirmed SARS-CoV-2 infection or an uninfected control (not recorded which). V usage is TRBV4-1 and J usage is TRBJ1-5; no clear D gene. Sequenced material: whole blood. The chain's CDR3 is CASSPKTGNQPQHF. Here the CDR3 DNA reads TGCGCCAGCAGCCCAAAAACAGGCAATCAGCCCCAGCATTTT.